This passage covers 17 T cell receptor beta chains from one sample sequenced in a study of technical replicates of blood from a few donors listed by TCRdb under 2017. Libraries were made using the immunoSEQ multiplex PCR assay. Held by TCRdb, this immuneACCESS table contains in-frame sequences only and omits some clones. Under half of the omission traces to an unresolved V gene where checked; the cause of the rest is unknown. This sample comprises about 94,000 clones, under 97% of them detected only once. Of the sample, about 0.21% falls within the top ten clones. Source material: T cells isolated from PBMCs. The receptors stem from a human donor in good health.

The gene calls are TRBV7-3 and TRBJ2-3, with 8 bases aligning to TRBD2. The germline V gene encodes CDR1 SGHTA and CDR2 FQGTGA. The CDR3 length is 15 residues. V lost 5 bases, J lost 1 base, and 5 bases stayed unmatched. CDR3 nucleotides: TGTGCCAGCAGCCTAGGTAGCGGGGGCACAGATACGCAGTATTTT. It encodes CASSLGSGGTDTQYF.

V gene TRBV7-4 combines with J gene TRBJ2-7, with TRBD1 identical over 7 bases. V shed 3 bases, J shed 7 bases, and the junction held 9 bases outside the gene matches. The CDR3 totals 14 residues. Germline assignment: CDR1 SGHVT and CDR2 SQSDAQ. CDR3: CASSFEGAGWEQYF. The CDR3 DNA sequence: TGTGCCAGCAGCTTTGAGGGGGCAGGTTGGGAGCAGTACTTC.

The rearrangement joins TRBV5-1 to TRBJ1-1; TRBD1 matches at 9 bases. The CDR3 is made up of 15 amino acids. Losses at the gene ends were 4 bases for V and 1 base for J; bases not matched to a gene: 5. Germline V gives CDR1 SGHRS, CDR2 YFSETQ. The CDR3 loop reads CASSTETGGNTEAFF. CDR3 DNA sequence: TGCGCCAGCAGCACGGAGACAGGGGGGAACACTGAAGCTTTCTTT.

This chain joins TRBV19 and TRBJ2-7; 8 bases match TRBD2. From germline, CDR1 is LNHDA and CDR2 SQIVND (reference sequence). J was trimmed by 1 base and V by 3 bases; bases with no gene match: 5. This CDR3 comprises 15 residues. In DNA form, the CDR3 reads TGTGCCAGTAGTATCGGCGGGGGGACTTCCTACGAGCAGTACTTC. Its protein is CASSIGGGTSYEQYF.

This rearrangement joins TRBV6-1 to TRBJ2-7; D is uncertain. The germline V and J ends were trimmed by 6 bases and 1 base, with 7 bases remaining between them. The CDR3 sequence is 12 residues long. CDR1 and CDR2 (germline): MNHNS, SASEGT. CDR3 protein: CASSEYSYEQYF. The CDR3 coding sequence is TGTGCCAGCAGCGAATATTCCTACGAGCAGTACTTC.

This clone was found a few times. The chain uses TRBV11-2 and TRBJ2-7; D is unresolved. The CDR3 contains 12 residues. V lost 7 bases and J lost 2, with 9 bases in between. Germline values: CDR1 SGHAT, CDR2 FQNNGV. CDR3 nucleotides: TGTGCCAGCACCCGCGGTCCCTACGAGCAGTACTTC. Its translation is CASTRGPYEQYF. The full variable domain, with the rest looked up from reference TRBV11-2 and TRBJ2-7, is EAGVAQSPRYKIIEKRQSVAFWCNPISGHATLYWYQQILGQGPKLLIQFQNNGVVDDSQLPKDRFSAERLKGVDSTLKIQPAKLEDSAVYLCASTRGPYEQYFGPGTRLTVT.

The V and J genes are TRBV28 and TRBJ2-3, with TRBD2 matching over 7 bases. CDR3 length: 19 amino acids. V lost 2 bases, J lost 0 bases, and 14 bases stayed unmatched. Germline-derived CDR1 and CDR2 are MDHEN and SYDVKM. This CDR3 reads CASSLVGGIRLPSTDTQYF. The CDR3 nucleotides are TGTGCCAGCAGTTTAGTGGGAGGGATCAGGCTCCCCAGCACAGATACGCAGTATTTT. Supplemented by reference TRBV28 and TRBJ2-3, the full variable domain reads DVKVTQSSRYLVKRTGEKVFLECVQDMDHENMFWYRQDPGLGLRLIYFSYDVKMKEKGDIPEGYSVSREKKERFSLILESASTNQTSMYLCASSLVGGIRLPSTDTQYFGPGTRLTVL.

This clone was detected only once. The chain has TRBV19 and TRBJ1-5; possible D gene TRBD1, 5 bases. In germline, CDR1 is LNHDA, CDR2 SQIVND (reference sequence). Trimming removed 3 bases at V and 7 bases at J, with 19 bases between. CDR3 length: 16 amino acids. CDR3 coding DNA: TGTGCCAGTAGTATTAGGGGCCCTTTCCGCCAACAGCCCCAGCATTTT. Protein sequence: CASSIRGPFRQQPQHF.

The chain joins TRBV19 to TRBJ2-3; 12 positions match TRBD2. CDR1 is LNHDA and CDR2 is SQIVND in the germline V gene (reference sequence). With 2 bases clipped from V and 3 bases from J, the junction kept 3 bases outside the gene matches. This CDR3 is built from 16 residues. CDR3 region: CASSISTSGRTDTQYF. The CDR3 DNA reads TGTGCCAGTAGTATATCTACTAGCGGGAGGACAGATACGCAGTATTTT.

The rearrangement links TRBV5-4 to TRBJ2-7, with 9 bases aligning to TRBD2. Germline lookup yields CDR1 SGHNT and CDR2 YYREEE (reference sequence). V was clipped by 2 bases and J by 7 bases; unmatched bases: 10. The CDR3 runs 15 residues. The CDR3 region is CASSFEPSGKVEQYF. The CDR3 DNA follows: TGTGCCAGCAGCTTCGAACCTAGCGGGAAGGTAGAGCAGTACTTC.

The chain has TRBV18 and TRBJ1-4; the match to TRBD1 covers 8 bases. CDR1 is KGHSH, CDR2 LQKENI, per germline. There are 15 residues in the CDR3. V shed 3 bases and J 5 bases; nucleotides not matched to a gene: 5. CDR3 sequence (DNA): TGTGCCAGCTCACCCGGACAGGGTCTCAATGAAAAACTGTTTTTT. Translation: CASSPGQGLNEKLFF.

The chain has TRBV28 and TRBJ1-5, with D tentatively TRBD1 (5 bases). The CDR3 has 12 residues. V was trimmed by 9 bases and J by 6 bases, leaving 12 bases between them. Germline V lookup: CDR1 MDHEN, CDR2 SYDVKM. This chain's CDR3 is CASYRLGQPQHF. DNA of the CDR3: TGTGCCAGTTACAGGCTTGGTCAGCCCCAGCATTTT.

CDR3 sequence (DNA): TGTGCCAGCAGTTACTCCCGGGGTTACACCGGGGAGCTGTTTTTT. This codes for CASSYSRGYTGELFF. The genes are TRBV6-6 and TRBJ2-2, with TRBD2 as a possible D gene (5 bases). CDR3 length equals 15 residues. Germline-derived CDR1 and CDR2 are MNHNY and SVGAGI (reference sequence). V gave up 0 bases and J gave up 3 bases, with 8 bases separating them.

The chain carries TRBV19 and TRBJ2-7; the D gene is possibly TRBD1 (6 bases). Germline CDR1 LNHDA, CDR2 SQIVND (reference sequence). V was clipped by 1 base and J by 4 bases, with 14 bases between them. The CDR3 covers 15 residues. DNA of the CDR3: TGTGCCAGTAGTATAGCACAGGGCGAAGGGTACGAGCAGTACTTC. The encoded protein is CASSIAQGEGYEQYF. Drawing the rest from reference TRBV19 and TRBJ2-7, the complete variable domain is DGGITQSPKYLFRKEGQNVTLSCEQNLNHDAMYWYRQDPGQGLRLIYYSQIVNDFQKGDIAEGYSVSREKKESFPLTVTSAQKNPTAFYLCASSIAQGEGYEQYFGPGTRLTVT.

The chain joins TRBV19 to TRBJ1-5, with TRBD1 matching 9 bases. There are 14 residues in the CDR3. CDR1 is LNHDA and CDR2 is SQIVND in the germline V gene (reference sequence). V was pared by 5 bases and J by 7 bases, with 6 bases of the junction left unmatched. The CDR3 nucleotides are TGTGCCAGTAGTGCGAGGACAGGGGACCAGCCCCAGCATTTT. Translating it yields CASSARTGDQPQHF.

CDR3 nucleotide sequence: TGTGCCAGTAGTACCCCCCGGGATGCATTCTACGAGCAGTACTTC. Protein sequence: CASSTPRDAFYEQYF. This sequence joins TRBV19 and TRBJ2-7; the D gene is possibly TRBD2 (5 bases). The germline CDR1 and CDR2 sequences are LNHDA and SQIVND (reference sequence). V lost 4 bases to trimming and J lost 3 bases, with 16 bases between them. This CDR3 contains 15 residues.

The V call is TRBV19, the J call TRBJ2-5; D is undetermined. The V end lost 3 bases, the J end lost 0 bases, and 8 bases lay between the germline ends. The CDR3 runs 14 residues. Germline CDR1 reads LNHDA; CDR2 reads SQIVND (reference sequence). For the CDR3, the DNA is TGTGCCAGTAGTATTCAGATGTACCAAGAGACCCAGTACTTC. It specifies CASSIQMYQETQYF.